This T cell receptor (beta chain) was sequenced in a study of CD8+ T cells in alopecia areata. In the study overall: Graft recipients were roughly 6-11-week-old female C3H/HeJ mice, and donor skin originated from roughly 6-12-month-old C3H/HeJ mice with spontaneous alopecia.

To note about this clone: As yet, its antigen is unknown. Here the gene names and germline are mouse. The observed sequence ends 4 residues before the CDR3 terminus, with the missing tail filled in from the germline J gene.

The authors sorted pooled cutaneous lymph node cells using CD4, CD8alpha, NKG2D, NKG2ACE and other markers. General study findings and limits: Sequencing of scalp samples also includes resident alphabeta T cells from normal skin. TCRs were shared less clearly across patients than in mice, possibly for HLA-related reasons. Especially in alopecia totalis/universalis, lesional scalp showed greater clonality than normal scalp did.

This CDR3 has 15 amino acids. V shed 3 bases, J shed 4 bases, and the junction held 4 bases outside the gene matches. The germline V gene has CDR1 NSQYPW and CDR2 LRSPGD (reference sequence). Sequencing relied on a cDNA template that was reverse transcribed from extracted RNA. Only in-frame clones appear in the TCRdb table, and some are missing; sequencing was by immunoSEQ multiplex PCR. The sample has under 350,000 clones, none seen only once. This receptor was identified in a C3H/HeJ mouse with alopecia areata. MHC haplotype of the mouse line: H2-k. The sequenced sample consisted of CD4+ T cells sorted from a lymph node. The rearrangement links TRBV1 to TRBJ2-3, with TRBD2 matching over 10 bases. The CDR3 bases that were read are TGCACCTGCAGTGCCCCGGGACTGGGGACAGAA. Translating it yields CTCSAPGLGTE. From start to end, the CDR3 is CTCSAPGLGTETLYF. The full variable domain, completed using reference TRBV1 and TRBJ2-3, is VTLLEQNPRWRLVPRGQAVNLRCILKNSQYPWMSWYQQDLQKQLQWLFTLRSPGDKEVKSLPGADYLATRVTDTELRLQVANMSQGRTLYCTCSAPGLGTETLYFGSGTRLTVL.